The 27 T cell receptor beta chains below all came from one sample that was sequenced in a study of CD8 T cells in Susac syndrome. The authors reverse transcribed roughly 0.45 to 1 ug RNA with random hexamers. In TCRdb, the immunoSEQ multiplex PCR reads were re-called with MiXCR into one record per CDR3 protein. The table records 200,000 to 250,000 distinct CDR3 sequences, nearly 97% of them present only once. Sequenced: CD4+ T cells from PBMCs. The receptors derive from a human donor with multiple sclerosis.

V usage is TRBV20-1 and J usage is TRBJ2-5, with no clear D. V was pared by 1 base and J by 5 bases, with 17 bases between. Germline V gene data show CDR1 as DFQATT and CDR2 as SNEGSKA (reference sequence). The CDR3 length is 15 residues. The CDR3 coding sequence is TGCAGTGCTAGAGGTTCGATAACCCTTGGGGAGACCCAGTACTTC. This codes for CSARGSITLGETQYF.

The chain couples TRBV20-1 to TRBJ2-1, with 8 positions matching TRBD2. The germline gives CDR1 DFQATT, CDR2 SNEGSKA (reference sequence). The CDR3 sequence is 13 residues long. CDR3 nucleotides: TGCAGAACGGGACTAGGGAACCGCAATGAGCAGTTCTTC. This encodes CRTGLGNRNEQFF.

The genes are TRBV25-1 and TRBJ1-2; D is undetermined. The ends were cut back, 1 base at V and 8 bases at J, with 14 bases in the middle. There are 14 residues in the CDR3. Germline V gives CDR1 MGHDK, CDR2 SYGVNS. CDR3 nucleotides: TGTGCCAGCAGTGAATCGGGCAGCTTAAGCGGCTACACCTTC. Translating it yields CASSESGSLSGYTF.

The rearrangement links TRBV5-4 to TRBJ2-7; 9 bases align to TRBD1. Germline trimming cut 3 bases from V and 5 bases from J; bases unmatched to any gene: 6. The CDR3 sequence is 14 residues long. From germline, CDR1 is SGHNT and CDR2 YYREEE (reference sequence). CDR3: CASSSKDRGDEQYF. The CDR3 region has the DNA TGTGCCAGCAGCTCCAAGGACAGGGGAGACGAGCAGTACTTC.

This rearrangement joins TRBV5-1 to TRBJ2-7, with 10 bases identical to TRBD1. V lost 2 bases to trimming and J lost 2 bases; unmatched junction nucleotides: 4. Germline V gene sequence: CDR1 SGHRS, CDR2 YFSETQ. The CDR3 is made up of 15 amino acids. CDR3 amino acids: CASSFDRGQTYEQYF. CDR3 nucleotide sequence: TGCGCCAGCAGCTTTGACAGGGGGCAAACCTACGAGCAGTACTTC.

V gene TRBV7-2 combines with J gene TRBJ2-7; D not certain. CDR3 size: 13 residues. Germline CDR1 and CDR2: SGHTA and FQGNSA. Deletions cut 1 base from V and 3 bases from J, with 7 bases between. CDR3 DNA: TGTGCCAGCAGCTTAGGAATCCGCTACGAGCAGTACTTC. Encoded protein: CASSLGIRYEQYF.

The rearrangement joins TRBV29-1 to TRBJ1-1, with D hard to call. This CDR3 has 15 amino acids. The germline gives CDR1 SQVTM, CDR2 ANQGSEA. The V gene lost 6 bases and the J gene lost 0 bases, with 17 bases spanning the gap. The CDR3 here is CSVRTARAMNTEAFF. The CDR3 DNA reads TGCAGCGTCCGGACGGCGAGAGCCATGAACACTGAAGCTTTCTTT.

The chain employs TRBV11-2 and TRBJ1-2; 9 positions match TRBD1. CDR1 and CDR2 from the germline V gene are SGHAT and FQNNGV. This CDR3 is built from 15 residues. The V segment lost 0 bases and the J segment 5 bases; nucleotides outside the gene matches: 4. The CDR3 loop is CASSLDPGQGYGYTF. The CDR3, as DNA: TGTGCCAGCAGCTTAGACCCGGGACAGGGATATGGCTACACCTTC. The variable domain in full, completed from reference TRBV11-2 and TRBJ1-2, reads EAGVAQSPRYKIIEKRQSVAFWCNPISGHATLYWYQQILGQGPKLLIQFQNNGVVDDSQLPKDRFSAERLKGVDSTLKIQPAKLEDSAVYLCASSLDPGQGYGYTFGSGTRLTVV.

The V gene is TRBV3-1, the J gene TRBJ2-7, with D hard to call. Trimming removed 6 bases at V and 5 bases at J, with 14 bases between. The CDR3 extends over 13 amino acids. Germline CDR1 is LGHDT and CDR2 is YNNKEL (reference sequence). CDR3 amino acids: CASSYSIGDEQYF. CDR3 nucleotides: TGTGCCAGCAGTTACTCCATCGGCGACGAGCAGTACTTC.

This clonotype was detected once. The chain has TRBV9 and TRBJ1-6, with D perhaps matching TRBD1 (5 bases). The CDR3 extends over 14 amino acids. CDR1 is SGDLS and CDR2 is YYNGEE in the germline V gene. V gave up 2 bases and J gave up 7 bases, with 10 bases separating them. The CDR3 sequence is CASSVGAPNSPLHF. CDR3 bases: TGTGCCAGCAGCGTTGGGGCCCCCAATTCACCCCTCCACTTT.

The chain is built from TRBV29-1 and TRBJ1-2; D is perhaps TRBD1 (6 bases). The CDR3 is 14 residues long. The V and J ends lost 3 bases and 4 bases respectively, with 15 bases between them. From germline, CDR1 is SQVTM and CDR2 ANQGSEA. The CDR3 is CSVDYRELSYGYTF. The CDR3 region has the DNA TGCAGCGTTGATTACAGGGAGTTGAGCTATGGCTACACCTTC.

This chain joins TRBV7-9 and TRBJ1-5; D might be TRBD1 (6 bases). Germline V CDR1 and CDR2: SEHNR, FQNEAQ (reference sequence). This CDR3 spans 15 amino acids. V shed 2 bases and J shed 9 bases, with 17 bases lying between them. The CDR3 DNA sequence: TGTGCCAGCAGCTTATCTAGCGCAGGGGCTGGGCCCCAGCATTTT. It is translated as CASSLSSAGAGPQHF.

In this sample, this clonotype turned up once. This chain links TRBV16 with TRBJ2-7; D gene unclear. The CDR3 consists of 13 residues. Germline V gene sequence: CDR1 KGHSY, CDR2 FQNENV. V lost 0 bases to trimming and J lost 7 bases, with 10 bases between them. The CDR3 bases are TGTGCCAGCAGCCAATCGTGGCCCAGGGAGCAGTACTTC. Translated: CASSQSWPREQYF.

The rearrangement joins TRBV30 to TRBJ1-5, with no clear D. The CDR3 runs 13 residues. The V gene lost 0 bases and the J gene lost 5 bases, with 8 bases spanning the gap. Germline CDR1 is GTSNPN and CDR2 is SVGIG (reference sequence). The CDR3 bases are TGTGCCTGGAGTGTGAAGGGCGATCAGCCCCAGCATTTT. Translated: CAWSVKGDQPQHF.

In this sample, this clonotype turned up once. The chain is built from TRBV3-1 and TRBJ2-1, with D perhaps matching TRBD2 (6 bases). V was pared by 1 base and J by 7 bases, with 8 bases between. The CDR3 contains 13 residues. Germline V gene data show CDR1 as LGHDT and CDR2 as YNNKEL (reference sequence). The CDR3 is CASSQVAGNEQFF. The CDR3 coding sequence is TGTGCCAGCAGCCAAGTGGCGGGAAATGAGCAGTTCTTC.

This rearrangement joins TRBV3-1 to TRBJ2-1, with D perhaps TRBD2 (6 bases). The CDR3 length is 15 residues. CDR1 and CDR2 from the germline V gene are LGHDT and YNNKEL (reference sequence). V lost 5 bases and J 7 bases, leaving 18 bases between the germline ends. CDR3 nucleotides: TGTGCCAGCAGCTACACGGGGGTGTTTTGGAATGAGCAGTTCTTC. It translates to CASSYTGVFWNEQFF.

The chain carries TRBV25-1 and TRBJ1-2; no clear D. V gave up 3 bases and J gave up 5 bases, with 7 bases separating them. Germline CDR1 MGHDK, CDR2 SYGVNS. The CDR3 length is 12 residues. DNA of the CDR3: TGTGCCAGCAGTGATCAGCTTTATGGCTACACCTTC. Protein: CASSDQLYGYTF.

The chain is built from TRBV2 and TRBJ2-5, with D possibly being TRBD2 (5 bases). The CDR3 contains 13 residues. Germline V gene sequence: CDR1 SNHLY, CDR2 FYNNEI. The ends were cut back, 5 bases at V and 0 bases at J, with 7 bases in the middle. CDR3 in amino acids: CASSQDYQETQYF. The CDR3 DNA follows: TGTGCCAGCAGTCAGGACTACCAAGAGACCCAGTACTTC.

CDR3 nucleotide sequence: TGTGCCAGCAGTCGACAGGGGTATGACTATGGCTACACCTTC. Translated, it gives CASSRQGYDYGYTF. This rearrangement joins TRBV21-1 to TRBJ1-2; the tabulated D call, TRBD1, remains unverified against the DNA. TRBV21-1 is a pseudogene locus. This CDR3 spans 14 amino acids.

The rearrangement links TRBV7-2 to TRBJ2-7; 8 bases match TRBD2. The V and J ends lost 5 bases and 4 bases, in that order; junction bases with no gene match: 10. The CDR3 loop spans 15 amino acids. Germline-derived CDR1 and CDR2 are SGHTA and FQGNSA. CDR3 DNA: TGTGCCAGCAGCCAAACTAGCGGTGTTTCGTACGAGCAGTACTTC. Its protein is CASSQTSGVSYEQYF.

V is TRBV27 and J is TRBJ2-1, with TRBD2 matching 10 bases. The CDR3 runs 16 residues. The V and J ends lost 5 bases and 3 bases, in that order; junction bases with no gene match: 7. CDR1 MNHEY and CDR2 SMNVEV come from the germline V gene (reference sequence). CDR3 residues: CASSPYTSGVYNEQFF. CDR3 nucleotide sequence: TGTGCCAGCAGTCCATATACTAGCGGGGTCTACAATGAGCAGTTCTTC.

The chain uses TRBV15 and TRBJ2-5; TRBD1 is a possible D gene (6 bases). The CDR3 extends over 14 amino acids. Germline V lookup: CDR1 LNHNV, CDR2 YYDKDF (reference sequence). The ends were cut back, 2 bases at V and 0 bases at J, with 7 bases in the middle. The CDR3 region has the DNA TGTGCCACCAGCAGACGGGACAACCAAGAGACCCAGTACTTC. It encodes CATSRRDNQETQYF.

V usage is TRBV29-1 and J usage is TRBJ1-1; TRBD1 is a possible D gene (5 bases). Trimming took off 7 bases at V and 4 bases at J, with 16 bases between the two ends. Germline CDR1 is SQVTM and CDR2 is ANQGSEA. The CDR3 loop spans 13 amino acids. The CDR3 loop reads CSARPREATEAFF. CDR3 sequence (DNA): TGCAGCGCCCGGCCCAGGGAGGCCACTGAAGCTTTCTTT.

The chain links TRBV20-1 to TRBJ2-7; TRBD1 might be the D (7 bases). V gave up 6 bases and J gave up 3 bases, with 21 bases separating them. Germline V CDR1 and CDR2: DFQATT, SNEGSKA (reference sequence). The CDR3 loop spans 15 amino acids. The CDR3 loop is CSALTTQGGYYEQYF. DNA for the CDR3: TGCAGTGCGCTAACGACGCAGGGGGGTTACTACGAGCAGTACTTC.

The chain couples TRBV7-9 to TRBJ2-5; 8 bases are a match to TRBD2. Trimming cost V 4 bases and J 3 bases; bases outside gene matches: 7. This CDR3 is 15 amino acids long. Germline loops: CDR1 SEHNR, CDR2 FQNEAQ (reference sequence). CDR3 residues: CASSSRTSREETQYF. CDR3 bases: TGTGCCAGCAGCTCCCGGACTAGCCGGGAAGAGACCCAGTACTTC.

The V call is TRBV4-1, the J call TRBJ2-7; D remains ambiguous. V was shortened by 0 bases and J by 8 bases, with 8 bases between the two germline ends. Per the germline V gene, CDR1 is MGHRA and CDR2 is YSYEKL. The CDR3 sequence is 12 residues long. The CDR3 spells CASSQEARKQYF. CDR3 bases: TGCGCCAGCAGCCAAGAGGCCAGGAAGCAGTACTTC.

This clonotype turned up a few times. CDR3 sequence: CASSLLPSYGYTF. In nucleotides, the CDR3 is TGTGCCAGCAGTTTATTACCCAGCTATGGCTACACCTTC. This sequence joins TRBV28 and TRBJ1-2; D is unclear. The CDR3 consists of 13 residues. The germline V gene encodes CDR1 MDHEN and CDR2 SYDVKM. The ends were cut back, 1 base at V and 4 bases at J, with 7 bases in the middle.